This is a list of T cell receptor beta chains from one sample in a study of T cell changes during pregnancy in multiple sclerosis. TCRdb's table, derived via immunoSEQ multiplex PCR, lists solely in-frame clones and lacks some. This sample carries about 49,000 clones, roughly 94% of them seen once, and the ten largest clones take roughly 5.4%. Sequenced here: CD8+ T cells from peripheral blood mononuclear cells, sampled before pregnancy. Receptors were obtained from a female donor with multiple sclerosis, enrolled in a pregnancy study. The CDR3 runs from the conserved cysteine through the conserved F or W. Fields, in order: V gene, D gene, CDR3 length, clone size, J gene, CDR3 DNA, CDR3 protein. D genes are given only for firm matches. Clone size is not always given. Where it is, it says once, few, many or a class for expanded clones.

TRBV4-1,TRBD1,13,once,TRBJ2-7,TGCGCCAGCAGGCGCACAGGGGCCTACGAGCAGTACTTC,CASRRTGAYEQYF
TRBV6-5,TRBD1,14,-,TRBJ2-7,TGTGCCAGCAGTGGGGACAGGGATGTCCACGAGCAGTACTTC,CASSGDRDVHEQYF
TRBV5-4,-,15,-,TRBJ2-1,TGTGCCAGCAGCCTCCCGGAGGAAGTCAACAATGAGCAGTTCTTC,CASSLPEEVNNEQFF
TRBV6-5,-,13,-,TRBJ1-2,TGTGCCAGCATCGGAGAGACTAACTATGGCTACACCTTC,CASIGETNYGYTF
TRBV27,-,15,-,TRBJ1-1,TGTGCCAGCAGTTTGGGGGGAGGTAGTTACACTGAAGCTTTCTTT,CASSLGGGSYTEAFF
TRBV29-1,-,12,-,TRBJ2-7,TGCAGCGTTGAATCCCGGTTTTACGAGCAGTACTTC,CSVESRFYEQYF
TRBV7-9,-,14,-,TRBJ2-5,TGTGCCAGCAGCTTATCGCGGGGCCAAGAGACCCAGTACTTC,CASSLSRGQETQYF
TRBV9,-,15,-,TRBJ2-7,TGTGCCAGCAGCGTAGCCACGGGAGCAGGCTACGAGCAGTACTTC,CASSVATGAGYEQYF
TRBV19,-,14,-,TRBJ2-1,TGTGCCAGTAGTACTGGACTCGGCGGCAATGAGCAGTTCTTC,CASSTGLGGNEQFF
TRBV27,-,13,-,TRBJ1-5,TGTGCCAGCAGTTTCGCGGGGATCCAGCCCCAGCATTTT,CASSFAGIQPQHF
TRBV7-6,-,15,-,TRBJ2-7,TGTGCCAGCAGCTTAGAGTCTAGTAGAGGTTACGAGCAGTACTTC,CASSLESSRGYEQYF
TRBV19,TRBD1,16,-,TRBJ1-4,TGTGCCAGTAGTTATACAGGGGTTGCAACTAATGAAAAACTGTTTTTT,CASSYTGVATNEKLFF
TRBV9,-,16,many,TRBJ2-3,TGTGCCAGCAGCGTAGAGTCCGGGACTAGCACAGATACGCAGTATTTT,CASSVESGTSTDTQYF
TRBV6-1,TRBD1,15,-,TRBJ2-7,TGTGCCAGCAGTGTAGGGACAGGGGGCTCCTACGAGCAGTACTTC,CASSVGTGGSYEQYF
TRBV19,-,14,-,TRBJ2-7,TGTGCCAGTAGTATGGCTAGCGTTGCCTACGAGCAGTACTTC,CASSMASVAYEQYF
TRBV6-1,TRBD2,15,once,TRBJ2-3,TGTGCCAGCACCGAAAAGCGGGAGGGCACAGATACGCAGTATTTT,CASTEKREGTDTQYF
TRBV6-4,-,14,-,TRBJ2-2,TGTGCCAGCAGTGATACTAGTCCTGCCGGGGAGCTGTTTTTT,CASSDTSPAGELFF
TRBV29-1,TRBD1,18,-,TRBJ2-7,TGCAGCGTTGAAGCTCCGGGACAGGGGGCGCTTGGGGGGTACGAGCAGTACTTC,CSVEAPGQGALGGYEQYF
TRBV7-3,TRBD2,16,-,TRBJ2-3,TGTGCCAGCAGCTTATGGCCTAGCGGGAGTACAGATACGCAGTATTTT,CASSLWPSGSTDTQYF
TRBV4-2,TRBD2,16,once,TRBJ2-3,TGTGCCAGCAGCCAAGATTGGGCGGGAGTTTCAGATACGCAGTATTTT,CASSQDWAGVSDTQYF
TRBV27,-,14,-,TRBJ2-4,TGTGCCAGCAGTTTGAGGGGGTCCAAAAACATTCAGTACTTC,CASSLRGSKNIQYF
TRBV19,TRBD1,15,-,TRBJ2-7,TGTGCCAGTAGTATCGGGACAGGCCTCTCCTACGAGCAGTACTTC,CASSIGTGLSYEQYF
TRBV19,TRBD1,17,-,TRBJ1-5,TGTGCCAGTAGTACCCAAGAGACAGGGGGTGATAATCAGCCCCAGCATTTT,CASSTQETGGDNQPQHF
TRBV5-1,TRBD1,17,-,TRBJ2-7,TGCGCCAGCAGCCTTGACGAAAGACAGGGGATAATCTACGAGCAGTACTTC,CASSLDERQGIIYEQYF
TRBV27,TRBD1,17,-,TRBJ1-5,TGTGCCAGCAGCTCAGGACAGGGAATACATAGCAATCAGCCCCAGCATTTT,CASSSGQGIHSNQPQHF
TRBV19,-,14,once,TRBJ2-1,TGTGCCAGTAATCCGGGTCTCTCCTACAATGAGCAGTTCTTC,CASNPGLSYNEQFF
TRBV5-8,TRBD2,16,once,TRBJ2-5,TGTGCCAGCAGCTTGGGAACCGGGACTAGAAAAGAGACCCAGTACTTC,CASSLGTGTRKETQYF
TRBV4-3,-,16,-,TRBJ2-4,TGCGCCAGCAGCCAGGAGAGGGCTTCAGCCAAAAACATTCAGTACTTC,CASSQERASAKNIQYF
TRBV7-6,-,14,-,TRBJ2-3,TGTGCCAGCAGCCTGACGGGGAGCACAGATACGCAGTATTTT,CASSLTGSTDTQYF
TRBV5-1,-,11,-,TRBJ2-5,TGCGCCAGCAGGGGGGCAGAGACCCAGTACTTC,CASRGAETQYF
TRBV9,TRBD2,16,once,TRBJ2-1,TGTGCCAGCAGCTGGAGTCGGGAGGCCGAATACAATGAGCAGTTCTTC,CASSWSREAEYNEQFF
TRBV19,-,15,-,TRBJ2-1,TGTGCCAGTAGTTGGGGGGACCCCTCCTACAATGAGCAGTTCTTC,CASSWGDPSYNEQFF
TRBV10-1,TRBD1,19,-,TRBJ2-7,TGCGCCAGCAGTGAGTCTGGGACAGGGTTTGTAGTAGGAGCTTACGAGCAGTACTTC,CASSESGTGFVVGAYEQYF
TRBV5-1,TRBD1,16,-,TRBJ1-6,TGCGCCAGCAGCCCTGGACAGGGGGCGCGAAATTCACCCCTCCACTTT,CASSPGQGARNSPLHF
TRBV27,-,14,-,TRBJ2-7,TGTGCCAGCAGTTTAGTCGCGGTTCCCTACGAGCAGTACTTC,CASSLVAVPYEQYF
TRBV10-3,TRBD2,13,-,TRBJ2-7,TGTGCCATCAGTGCGGGAGGGGTCGACGAGCAGTACTTC,CAISAGGVDEQYF
TRBV4-3,-,13,-,TRBJ2-5,TGCGCCAGCAGCCCCCGCCGGGGAAAGACCCAGTACTTC,CASSPRRGKTQYF
TRBV27,TRBD2,14,-,TRBJ2-1,TGTGCCAGCAGTTCCCGCCGGGGGGTGAATGAGCAGTTCTTC,CASSSRRGVNEQFF